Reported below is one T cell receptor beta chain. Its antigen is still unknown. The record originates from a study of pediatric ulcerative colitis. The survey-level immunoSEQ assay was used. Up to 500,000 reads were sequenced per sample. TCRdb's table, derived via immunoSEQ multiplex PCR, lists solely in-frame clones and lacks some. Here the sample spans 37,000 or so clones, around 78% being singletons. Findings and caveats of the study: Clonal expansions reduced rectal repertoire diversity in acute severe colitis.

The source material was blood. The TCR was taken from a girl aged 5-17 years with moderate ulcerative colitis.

Here the CDR3 reads CASSPPGRPYNEQFF. The CDR3 DNA is TGTGCCAGCTCACCACCGGGAAGACCCTACAATGAGCAGTTCTTC. This sequence joins TRBV18 and TRBJ2-1; D gene unclear. CDR3 length: 15 amino acids. Trimming stripped 0 bases from V and 2 bases from J, with 8 bases between. Per germline, CDR1 KGHSH and CDR2 LQKENI.